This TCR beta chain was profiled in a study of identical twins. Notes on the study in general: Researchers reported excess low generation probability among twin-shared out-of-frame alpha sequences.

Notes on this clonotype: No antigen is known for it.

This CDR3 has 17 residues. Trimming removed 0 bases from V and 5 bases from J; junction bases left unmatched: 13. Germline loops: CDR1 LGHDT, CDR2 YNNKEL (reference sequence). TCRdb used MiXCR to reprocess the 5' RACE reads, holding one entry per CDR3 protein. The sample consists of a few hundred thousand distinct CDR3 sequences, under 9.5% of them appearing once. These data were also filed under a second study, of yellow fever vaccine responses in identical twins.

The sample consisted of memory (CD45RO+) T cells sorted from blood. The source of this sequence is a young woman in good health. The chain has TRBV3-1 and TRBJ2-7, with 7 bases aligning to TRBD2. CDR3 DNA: TGTGCCAGCAGCCAAGATCGCATCGGCGGGAGCATCCACGAGCAGTACTTC. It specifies CASSQDRIGGSIHEQYF.